The 3 T cell receptor beta chains below all came from one sample that was sequenced in a study of cytomegalovirus exposure and HLA in healthy donors. It was with 60 Vbeta and 13 Jbeta primers that the PCR ran. Libraries were prepared by immunoSEQ multiplex PCR; TCRdb keeps only in-frame clonotypes and omits some of them. The sample has about 160,000 clones. Material for sequencing was PBMCs. All receptors come from an older woman in good health and CMV-seronegative.

The rearrangement links TRBV29-1 to TRBJ2-1; D perhaps matches TRBD2 (5 bases). The V end was cut by 6 bases, the J end by 9 bases, with 12 bases between. This CDR3 has 11 amino acids. Germline CDR1 SQVTM, CDR2 ANQGSEA. CDR3 loop: CSVALESEQFF. CDR3 DNA sequence: TGCAGCGTAGCACTAGAAAGTGAGCAGTTCTTC.

The V gene is TRBV18, the J gene TRBJ1-2; TRBD1 matches 7 bases. Germline values: CDR1 KGHSH, CDR2 LQKENI. The CDR3 is 16 amino acids. Germline trimming cut 3 bases from V and 6 bases from J; bases unmatched to any gene: 13. The CDR3 DNA reads TGTGCCAGCTCACCCCGCGCGACAGGGAACGGGGATGGCTACACCTTC. Protein sequence: CASSPRATGNGDGYTF.

The genes are TRBV5-5 and TRBJ1-2; D gene uncertain. CDR1 is SGHKS and CDR2 is YYEKEE in the germline V gene (reference sequence). The CDR3 consists of 15 residues. Trimming stripped 0 bases from V and 0 bases from J, with 9 bases between. The CDR3 nucleotides read TGTGCCAGCAGCTTGGACAGCCGAGCTAACTATGGCTACACCTTC. Its translation is CASSLDSRANYGYTF.